These 11 T cell receptor beta chains came from one sample sequenced in a study of CD8 T cells in ankylosing spondylitis. Their specific antigens are unknown. TCRdb recomputed calls from the 5' RACE reads with MiXCR, one row per CDR3 protein. This repertoire shows about 500,000 distinct CDR3 sequences, roughly 13% found once; its top ten account for 6.5% to 7%. General study points: Seven to nine highly homologous variants formed a TCR beta motif that appeared characteristic of ankylosing spondylitis blood.

The material sequenced was blood, either unsorted or a sorted T cell fraction (not recorded which). These receptors all stem from a male donor with ankylosing spondylitis.

This clonotype appeared a few times. This chain connects TRBV3-1 to TRBJ1-3; 10 positions match TRBD1. Germline trimming cut 0 bases from V and 2 bases from J; bases unmatched to any gene: 4. This CDR3 has 17 amino acids. The germline gives CDR1 LGHDT, CDR2 YNNKEL (reference sequence). For the CDR3, the DNA is TGTGCCAGCAGCCAAGATTGGGGACAGGGGCCTGGAAACACCATATATTTT. Its translation is CASSQDWGQGPGNTIYF.

The chain combines TRBV24-1 with TRBJ2-2; 8 bases align to TRBD1. Germline CDR1 KGHDR, CDR2 SFDVKD. The trim removed 9 bases at V and 0 bases at J, leaving 5 bases unmatched. The CDR3 extends over 15 amino acids. The CDR3 DNA sequence: TGTGCCACCTCGGGACAGGCGCCGAACACCGGGGAGCTGTTTTTT. This gives the protein CATSGQAPNTGELFF.

The chain recombines TRBV27 with TRBJ2-2; 14 bases are shared with TRBD2. CDR1 MNHEY and CDR2 SMNVEV come from the germline V gene (reference sequence). The CDR3 has 18 residues. Trimming at V came to 7 bases and at J to 6 bases, leaving 13 bases not matched to a gene. DNA for the CDR3: TGTGCCAGCACCTCCCGCGGACTAGCGGGAGGAGGGGCCGGGGAGCTGTTTTTT. Protein: CASTSRGLAGGGAGELFF.

A word on this clonotype: A junction end diverges from the germline sequence, so it may reflect a read error. CDR3 bases: TGTGTCAGCAGTTTCCCGGGACGGACTGACAATGAGCAGTTCTTC. Its protein product is CVSSFPGRTDNEQFF. The chain carries TRBV28 and TRBJ2-1; tentatively, D is TRBD1 or TRBD2 (5 bases each). CDR1 is MDHEN, CDR2 SYDVKM, per germline. The CDR3 spans 15 residues. Full variable domain (outside the CDR3, taken from reference TRBV28 and TRBJ2-1): DVKVTQSSRYLVKRTGEKVFLECVQDMDHENMFWYRQDPGLGLRLIYFSYDVKMKEKGDIPEGYSVSREKKERFSLILESASTNQTSMYLCVSSFPGRTDNEQFFGPGTRLTVL.

This clonotype was observed a handful of times. The chain couples TRBV29-1 to TRBJ1-1; D call uncertain. This CDR3 is 12 amino acids long. Germline V CDR1 and CDR2: SQVTM, ANQGSEA. Trimming left V 4 bases short and J 7 bases short, with 13 bases between. The CDR3 DNA reads TGCAGCGTTGGTGTTGAGGGAATTGAAGCTTTCTTT. Its translation is CSVGVEGIEAFF.

The V call is TRBV10-2, the J call TRBJ2-7, with 12 bases that match TRBD1. CDR1 and CDR2 from the germline V gene are WSHSY and SAAADI. The CDR3 totals 14 residues. V shed 10 bases, J shed 4 bases, and the junction held 8 bases outside the gene matches. The CDR3 here is CATSKGQGAYEQYF. CDR3 sequence (DNA): TGCGCCACCTCAAAGGGACAGGGGGCTTACGAGCAGTACTTC.

The table lists this clonotype with a few counts. This CDR3 reads CAISESYHEQFF. The CDR3 coding sequence is TGTGCCATCAGTGAGTCTTATCATGAGCAGTTCTTC. V and J are TRBV10-3 and TRBJ2-1, with no clear D. CDR3 length: 12 residues. The germline CDR1 and CDR2 sequences are ENHRY and SYGVKD. Trimming left V 0 bases short and J 8 bases short, with 5 bases between.

This clonotype was counted a few times. V is TRBV20-1 and J is TRBJ2-5, with D maybe TRBD1 (5 bases). Germline V lookup: CDR1 DFQATT, CDR2 SNEGSKA (reference sequence). V was clipped by 7 bases and J by 0 bases, with 9 bases between them. The CDR3 covers 12 residues. CDR3 amino acids: CSEDKYQETQYF. The CDR3 nucleotides are TGCAGTGAGGACAAGTACCAAGAGACCCAGTACTTC.

The chain employs TRBV14 and TRBJ1-1, with TRBD1 identical over 10 bases. Germline V gene lookup returns CDR1 SGHDN and CDR2 FVKESK. The CDR3 sequence is 15 residues long. The V gene end was trimmed by 2 bases and the J gene end by 3 bases; junction bases not matched to a gene: 3. The CDR3 reads CASSQPGQGYTEAFF. As DNA, the CDR3 is TGTGCCAGCAGCCAACCGGGACAGGGGTACACTGAAGCTTTCTTT.

This clonotype has only a few counts. The J gene is TRBJ2-1, the V gene TRBV12-3 or TRBV12-4; 9 nucleotides agree with TRBD2. There are 18 residues in the CDR3. The trim removed 3 bases at V and 3 bases at J, leaving 12 bases unmatched. The DNA of the CDR3 is TGTGCCAGCAGTTTTCGGTTGTCACTAGCGGGCAACTACAATGAGCAGTTCTTC. Its translation is CASSFRLSLAGNYNEQFF.

This clonotype was picked up a small number of times. This CDR3 is CASSQGFVDTQYF. The CDR3 nucleotides read TGTGCCAGCAGCCAAGGTTTTGTAGATACGCAGTATTTT. The J gene is TRBJ2-3, the V gene TRBV3-1; D gene ambiguous. Germline CDR1 is LGHDT and CDR2 is YNNKEL (reference sequence). CDR3 size: 13 residues. Trimming cost V 1 base and J 5 bases, with 7 bases left between them.